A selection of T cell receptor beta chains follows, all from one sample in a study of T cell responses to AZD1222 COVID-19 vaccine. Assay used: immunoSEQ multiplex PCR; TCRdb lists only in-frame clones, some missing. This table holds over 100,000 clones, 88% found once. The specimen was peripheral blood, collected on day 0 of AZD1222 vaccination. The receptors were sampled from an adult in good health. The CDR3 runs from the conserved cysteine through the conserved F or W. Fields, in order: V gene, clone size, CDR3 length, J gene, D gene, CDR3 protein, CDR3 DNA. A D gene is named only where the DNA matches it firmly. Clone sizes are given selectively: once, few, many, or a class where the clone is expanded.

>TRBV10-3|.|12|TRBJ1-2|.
CATGRRDYGYTF
TGTGCCACGGGAAGGCGAGACTATGGCTACACCTTC
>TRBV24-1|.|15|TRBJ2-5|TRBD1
CATSETGQGLETQYF
TGTGCCACCAGTGAAACGGGACAGGGCTTGGAGACCCAGTACTTC
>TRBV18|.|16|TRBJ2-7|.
CASSPGTSTPAYEQYF
TGTGCCAGCTCACCCGGGACATCGACTCCGGCTTACGAGCAGTACTTC
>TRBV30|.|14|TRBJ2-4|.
CAWSVTGFGNIQYF
TGTGCCTGGAGTGTAACCGGGTTTGGAAACATTCAGTACTTC
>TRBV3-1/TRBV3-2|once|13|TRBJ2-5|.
CASSQAVALGQYF
TGTGCCAGCAGCCAAGCCGTGGCATTAGGGCAGTACTTC
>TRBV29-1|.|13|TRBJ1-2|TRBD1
CSVEPGGGYGYTF
TGCAGCGTTGAACCAGGGGGCGGGTATGGCTACACCTTC
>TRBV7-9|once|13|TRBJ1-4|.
CASSLLGDGKLFF
TGTGCCAGCAGCTTATTAGGGGATGGAAAACTGTTTTTT
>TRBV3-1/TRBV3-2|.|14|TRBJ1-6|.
CASTNRGANSPLHF
TGTGCCAGCACCAACCGAGGGGCCAATTCACCCCTCCACTTT
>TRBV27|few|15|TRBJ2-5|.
CASSSRPGTQETQYF
TGTGCCAGCAGTTCTCGACCCGGGACACAAGAGACCCAGTACTTC
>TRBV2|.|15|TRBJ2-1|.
CASSTDRAFPNEQFF
TGTGCCAGCAGTACCGACAGAGCCTTCCCCAATGAGCAGTTCTTC
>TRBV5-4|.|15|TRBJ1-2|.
CASSRDRLDNYGYTF
TGTGCCAGCAGTCGGGACCGACTGGATAACTATGGCTACACCTTC
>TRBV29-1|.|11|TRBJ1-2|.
CGVTGGYGYTF
TGCGGGGTAACAGGAGGTTATGGCTACACCTTC
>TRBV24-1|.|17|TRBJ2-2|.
CATSDLGTPRNTGELFF
TGTGCCACCAGTGATTTAGGTACCCCCAGGAACACCGGGGAGCTGTTTTTT
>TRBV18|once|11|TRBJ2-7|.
CASSLPGEQYF
TGTGCCAGCTCACTTCCAGGGGAGCAGTACTTC
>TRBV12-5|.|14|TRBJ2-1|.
CASALGVNYNEQFF
TGTGCTAGTGCCCTCGGCGTCAACTACAATGAGCAGTTCTTC
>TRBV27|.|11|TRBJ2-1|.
CASSGYNEQFF
TGTGCCAGCAGTGGGTATAATGAGCAGTTCTTC
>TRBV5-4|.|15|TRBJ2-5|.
CASSLERGLQETQYF
TGTGCCAGCAGCTTGGAAAGGGGATTACAAGAGACCCAGTACTTC
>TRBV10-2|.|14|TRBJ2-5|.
CASSEKGGSGTQYF
TGCGCCAGCAGTGAGAAGGGGGGCAGCGGGACCCAGTACTTC
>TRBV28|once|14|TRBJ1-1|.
CASSGPDSHTEAFF
TGTGCCAGCAGTGGCCCCGACAGTCACACTGAAGCTTTCTTT
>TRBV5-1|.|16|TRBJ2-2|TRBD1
CASSFGDRGYGGELFF
TGCGCCAGCAGCTTTGGGGACAGAGGGTATGGCGGGGAGCTGTTTTTT
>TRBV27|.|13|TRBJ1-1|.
CASSLSTPPEAFF
TGTGCCAGCAGTTTATCAACCCCCCCTGAAGCTTTCTTT
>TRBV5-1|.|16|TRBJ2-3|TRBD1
CASSLAHRGSTDTQYF
TGCGCCAGCAGCTTGGCACACAGGGGAAGCACAGATACGCAGTATTTT
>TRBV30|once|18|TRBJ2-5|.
CAWTLGHRHGPAQETQYF
TGTGCCTGGACCCTGGGACACCGCCACGGACCCGCACAAGAGACCCAGTACTTC
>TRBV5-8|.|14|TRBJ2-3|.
CASSLSGGTDTQYF
TGTGCCAGCAGTCTCAGCGGAGGCACAGATACGCAGTATTTT
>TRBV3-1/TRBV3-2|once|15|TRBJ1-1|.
CASSRPAAPTAEAFF
TGTGCCAGCAGCCGACCGGCAGCCCCGACAGCTGAAGCTTTCTTT
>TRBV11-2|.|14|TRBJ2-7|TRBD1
CASSFPGGPYEQYF
TGTGCCAGCAGCTTCCCAGGGGGCCCCTACGAGCAGTACTTC
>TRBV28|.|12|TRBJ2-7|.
CASSLFRGEQYF
TGTGCCAGCAGTTTATTCCGTGGGGAGCAGTACTTC
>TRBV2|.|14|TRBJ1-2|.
CASRAGGGSYGYTF
TGTGCCAGCAGGGCCGGCGGGGGAAGCTATGGCTACACCTTC
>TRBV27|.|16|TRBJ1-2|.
CASSLSTELLGYGYTF
TGTGCCAGCAGTTTATCGACAGAATTGCTTGGCTATGGCTACACCTTC
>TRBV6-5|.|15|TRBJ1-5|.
CASSRGPGNDQPQHF
TGTGCCAGCAGTCGCGGTCCGGGGAATGATCAGCCCCAGCATTTT
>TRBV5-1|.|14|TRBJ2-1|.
CATSPELPRDEQFF
TGCGCCACCAGTCCAGAGTTGCCACGCGATGAGCAGTTCTTC
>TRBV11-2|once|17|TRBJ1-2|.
CASSPKVAAASNYGYTF
TGTGCCAGCAGCCCAAAGGTTGCGGCGGCATCCAACTATGGCTACACCTTC
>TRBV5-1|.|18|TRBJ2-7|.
CASSLISPGTGQMGEQYF
TGCGCCAGCAGCTTGATATCCCCGGGTACAGGACAAATGGGGGAGCAGTACTTC
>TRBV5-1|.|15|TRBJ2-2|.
CASSLAEGYTGELFF
TGCGCCAGCAGCTTGGCTGAGGGATATACCGGGGAGCTGTTTTTT
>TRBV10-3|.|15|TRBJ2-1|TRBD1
CAIRDRVPSYNEQFF
TGTGCCATCAGGGACAGGGTACCCTCCTACAATGAGCAGTTCTTC
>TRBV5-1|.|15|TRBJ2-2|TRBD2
CASRPTSGSSGELFF
TGCGCCAGCAGACCGACTAGCGGGAGTTCGGGGGAGCTGTTTTTT
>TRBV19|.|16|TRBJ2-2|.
CASSILRQGGTGELFF
TGTGCCAGTAGTATTCTCAGGCAGGGTGGCACCGGGGAGCTGTTTTTT
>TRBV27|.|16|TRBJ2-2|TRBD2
CASSKGTSATLEELFF
TGTGCCAGCAGCAAAGGGACTAGCGCGACTTTGGAGGAGCTGTTTTTT
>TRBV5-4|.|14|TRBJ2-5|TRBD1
CASSMGQGRETQYF
TGTGCCAGCAGCATGGGACAGGGTCGAGAGACCCAGTACTTC
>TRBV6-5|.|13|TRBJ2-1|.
CASSPGQYNEQFF
TGTGCCAGCAGCCCCGGACAGTACAATGAGCAGTTCTTC
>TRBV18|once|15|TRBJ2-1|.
CASSPWTVTYNEQFF
TGTGCCAGCTCACCATGGACAGTGACTTACAATGAGCAGTTCTTC
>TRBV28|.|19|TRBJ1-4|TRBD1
CASSLYSRGTTARNEKLFF
TGTGCCAGCAGTTTATATTCCAGGGGGACGACAGCCCGTAATGAAAAACTGTTTTTT
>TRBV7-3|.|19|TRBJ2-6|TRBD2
CASSSLRTSGIAGANVLTF
TGTGCCAGCAGCTCTCTAAGGACTAGCGGGATCGCCGGGGCCAACGTCCTGACTTTC
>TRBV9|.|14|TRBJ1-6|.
CASSVTGNNSPLHF
TGTGCCAGCAGCGTAACAGGGAACAATTCACCCCTCCACTTT
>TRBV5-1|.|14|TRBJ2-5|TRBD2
CASSLAGGRETQYF
TGCGCCAGCAGCTTGGCGGGAGGGAGGGAGACCCAGTACTTC
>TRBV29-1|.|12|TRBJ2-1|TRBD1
CSVYRGSNEQFF
TGCAGCGTCTACAGGGGTAGCAATGAGCAGTTCTTC
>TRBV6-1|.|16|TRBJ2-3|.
CASSAEPSRGTDTQYF
TGTGCCAGCAGTGCGGAGCCTTCTAGGGGCACAGATACGCAGTATTTT
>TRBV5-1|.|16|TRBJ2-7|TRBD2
CASSLRPAGPPYEQYF
TGCGCCAGCAGCTTGCGGCCAGCGGGGCCGCCCTACGAGCAGTACTTC
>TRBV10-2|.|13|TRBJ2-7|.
CASTVTGNDEQYF
TGCGCCAGCACCGTTACAGGGAACGACGAGCAGTACTTC
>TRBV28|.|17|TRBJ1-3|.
CASIQPRGTRREGTIYF
TGTGCCAGCATCCAACCGCGGGGGACTCGGAGGGAGGGAACCATATATTTT
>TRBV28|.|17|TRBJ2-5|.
CASHSGPRRGSGETQYF
TGTGCCAGCCACTCGGGGCCCAGGCGGGGTTCAGGAGAGACCCAGTACTTC
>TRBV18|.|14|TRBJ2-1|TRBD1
CASSRGQDYNEQFF
TGTGCCAGCTCACGGGGACAGGACTACAATGAGCAGTTCTTC